A selection of T cell receptor beta chains follows, all from one sample in a study of shared clonotypes between healthy human individuals. Some clones are missing from TCRdb's copy, which holds only in-frame ones; the method was immunoSEQ multiplex PCR. The top ten hold over 1.3% of the sample, which has around 940,000 clones, approximately 76% seen once. Sequenced: memory CD4+ T cells sorted from blood. Receptors originate from a man aged 18 to 30 in good health. CDR3s include the opening cysteine and the closing phenylalanine or tryptophan. D genes are given only for firm matches. Not every row has a clone size; where given, it reads once, few, many or a size class.

TRBJ1-5 - TRBV19 - 13 CASRGVGNQPQHF TGTGCCAGTAGGGGTGTTGGCAATCAGCCCCAGCATTTT
TRBJ2-3 few TRBV5-1 - 13 CASRTSSTDTQYF TGCGCCAGCAGAACCTCTAGCACAGATACGCAGTATTTT
TRBJ1-1 - TRBV7-9 - 12 CASSLRDSGAFF TGTGCCAGCAGCCTGCGGGACTCCGGGGCTTTCTTT
TRBJ2-2 - TRBV19 - 18 CASLATSLRGRWTGELFF TGTGCCAGCCTCGCGACGTCGTTGCGGGGGCGTTGGACCGGGGAGCTGTTTTTT
TRBJ2-7 once TRBV27 - 15 CASSRYTGVGGEQYF TGTGCCAGCAGCCGATACACGGGAGTTGGGGGCGAGCAGTACTTC
TRBJ2-2 - TRBV7-6 - 14 CASSLQLNTGELFF TGTGCCAGCAGCCTCCAACTCAACACCGGGGAGCTGTTTTTT
TRBJ1-1 - TRBV5-1 TRBD1 14 CASREQGGNTEAFF TGCGCCAGCAGGGAACAGGGGGGTAACACTGAAGCTTTCTTT
TRBJ2-7 many TRBV30 TRBD2 16 CAWRRLAGGTSYEQYF TGTGCCTGGAGGCGGCTAGCGGGGGGGACATCCTACGAGCAGTACTTC
TRBJ1-6 - TRBV5-4 - 15 CASSLGTGRNSPLHF TGTGCCAGCAGCTTAGGCACAGGGCGGAATTCACCCCTCCACTTT
TRBJ1-1 - TRBV5-1 TRBD1 15 CASSWGQGSNTEAFF TGCGCCAGCAGCTGGGGACAGGGATCGAACACTGAAGCTTTCTTT
TRBJ1-5 - TRBV5-8 - 16 CASSGGRKIGNQPQHF TGTGCCAGCAGCGGCGGACGGAAGATAGGGAATCAGCCCCAGCATTTT
TRBJ1-2 once TRBV5-4 - 16 CASSLGASLEYYGYTF TGTGCCAGCAGCTTGGGGGCCTCGTTGGAGTACTATGGCTACACCTTC
TRBJ1-3 once TRBV5-1 - 15 CASSLSVDSGNTIYF TGCGCCAGCAGCTTGTCGGTGGACTCTGGAAACACCATATATTTT
TRBJ2-7 - TRBV6-5 - 15 CASSRTGDLPYEQYF TGTGCCAGCAGCAGGACGGGGGACCTACCCTACGAGCAGTACTTC
TRBJ1-6 - TRBV2 TRBD1 14 CASSGDRPNSPLHF TGTGCCAGCAGCGGGGACAGACCTAATTCACCCCTCCACTTT
TRBJ2-5 few TRBV10-3 TRBD2 19 CAISDPKPGGRGPQETQYF TGTGCCATCAGTGACCCTAAGCCGGGGGGGCGGGGACCCCAAGAGACCCAGTACTTC
TRBJ2-7 - TRBV4-3 - 12 CASSQELGVQYF TGCGCCAGCAGCCAAGAGTTAGGCGTGCAGTACTTC
TRBJ1-1 once TRBV7-9 TRBD1 16 CASSRELTGEIAEAFF TGTGCCAGCAGCCGGGAGTTGACAGGGGAGATCGCTGAAGCTTTCTTT
TRBJ1-1 - TRBV10-3 - 14 CAISEPTGGTEAFF TGTGCCATCAGTGAGCCGACGGGGGGCACTGAAGCTTTCTTT
TRBJ2-7 - TRBV7-9 - 14 CASSLNGRGEEQYF TGTGCCAGCAGCTTAAACGGGAGAGGGGAGGAGCAGTACTTC
TRBJ2-7 - TRBV9 TRBD1 15 CASSVLGDSHYEQYF TGTGCCAGCAGCGTCCTCGGGGACAGTCACTACGAGCAGTACTTC
TRBJ1-4 - TRBV30 - 14 CAWSPSGVGEKLFF TGTGCCTGGAGTCCCAGTGGGGTTGGGGAAAAACTGTTTTTT
TRBJ2-5 - TRBV27 TRBD1 17 CASSNPPGTGIQETQYF TGTGCCAGCAGTAACCCACCCGGGACAGGGATCCAAGAGACCCAGTACTTC
TRBJ2-3 - TRBV7-2 - 14 CASSTRLGTDTQYF TGTGCCAGCAGCACCCGACTAGGCACAGATACGCAGTATTTT
TRBJ2-2 - TRBV5-6 - 16 CASSFSGGPLPGELFF TGTGCCAGCAGCTTTTCCGGGGGGCCCCTCCCCGGGGAGCTGTTTTTT
TRBJ1-4 - TRBV5-6 - 13 CASTQWVGEKLFF TGTGCCAGCACCCAGTGGGTGGGTGAAAAACTGTTTTTT
TRBJ2-7 - TRBV10-3 TRBD2 13 CACQTSGSYEQYF TGTGCCTGTCAGACTAGCGGGAGTTACGAGCAGTACTTC
TRBJ2-1 few TRBV7-2 TRBD1 15 CASSAGQGTYNEQFF TGTGCCAGCAGCGCCGGACAGGGGACCTACAATGAGCAGTTCTTC
TRBJ2-1 - TRBV5-5 TRBD2 15 CASTSLAGGYNEQFF TGTGCCAGCACCTCTCTAGCGGGAGGCTACAATGAGCAGTTCTTC
TRBJ2-3 - TRBV2 TRBD2 15 CASSKRGRSTDTQYF TGTGCCAGCAGTAAGCGGGGGAGAAGCACAGATACGCAGTATTTT
TRBJ2-3 once TRBV7-9 - 16 CASSPSVTGVADTQYF TGTGCCAGCAGCCCCTCTGTGACGGGAGTAGCAGATACGCAGTATTTT
TRBJ2-1 few TRBV30 TRBD2 14 CAWTISGMYNEQFF TGTGCCTGGACTATTAGCGGGATGTACAATGAGCAGTTCTTC
TRBJ1-2 - TRBV11-1 - 15 CASSYRASGDYGYTF TGTGCCAGCAGCTACCGGGCCTCCGGTGACTATGGCTACACCTTC
TRBJ1-2 - TRBV4-1 - 14 CASSRDRQNYGYTF TGCGCCAGCAGCCGAGACAGGCAAAACTATGGCTACACCTTC
TRBJ2-3 - TRBV7-9 TRBD2 14 CASSIGLVPDTQYF TGTGCCAGCAGCATCGGACTAGTTCCAGATACGCAGTATTTT
TRBJ1-2 - TRBV29-1 TRBD1 15 CSVEEPGTGGDGYTF TGCAGCGTTGAAGAACCCGGGACAGGGGGCGACGGCTACACCTTC
TRBJ2-1 - TRBV6-1 - 14 CASSATQTVLGQFF TGTGCCAGCAGTGCCACACAGACAGTATTAGGGCAGTTCTTC
TRBJ2-5 few TRBV9 - 13 CASSESSRETQYF TGTGCCAGCAGCGAGTCTAGCCGGGAGACCCAGTACTTC
TRBJ2-5 - TRBV5-1 - 14 CASSLYGAGETQYF TGCGCCAGCAGCTTGTACGGGGCTGGAGAGACCCAGTACTTC
TRBJ2-1 - TRBV4-2 - 13 CASRPPGYNEQFF TGTGCCAGCAGGCCCCCCGGTTACAATGAGCAGTTCTTC
TRBJ2-4 - TRBV30 TRBD2 14 CAWSISGRRNIQYF TGTGCCTGGAGTATCAGCGGGAGGAGGAACATTCAGTACTTC